This entry lists 26 T cell receptor beta chains sequenced from one sample in a study of early T cells in non-severe SARS-CoV-2 infection (dated by TCRdb to the early 2020s). Libraries were made using 5' RACE. The sequencing machine was a NextSeq 500. The public sequencing data were trimmed at Q25 with fastp and processed into clonotypes with MiXCR by TCRdb, which kept only in-frame beta chains. For every CDR3 protein sequence, its rows merge into one entry that carries the most common genes and DNA. Within this sample are 70,000 to 85,000 distinct CDR3 sequences, with 12% of them counted one time only. Jointly, the top ten make up around 2.4% of the sample. Sequenced sample: whole blood. These receptors were obtained from an adult who was a healthcare worker with PCR-confirmed SARS-CoV-2 infection or an uninfected control (not recorded which).

The rearrangement uses TRBV27 and TRBJ1-4; no reliable D call. The CDR3 loop spans 15 amino acids. The V gene lost 4 bases and the J gene lost 8 bases, with 17 bases spanning the gap. In germline, CDR1 is MNHEY, CDR2 SMNVEV (reference sequence). DNA of the CDR3: TGTGCCAGCAGTTACCGACACGGACCGGGGGAAAAACTGTTTTTT. Its translation is CASSYRHGPGEKLFF.

This clonotype was seen many times. This CDR3 reads CASSRRGVDTQYF. The DNA for the CDR3 is TGTGCCAGCAGCCGTCGGGGAGTAGATACGCAGTATTTT. The chain uses TRBV3-1 and TRBJ2-3; possible D gene TRBD2, 5 bases. Germline V lookup: CDR1 LGHDT, CDR2 YNNKEL (reference sequence). The CDR3 has 13 amino acids. Trimming pared 4 bases from V and 5 bases from J, leaving 10 bases between.

J is TRBJ1-1 and V is TRBV28; possible D gene TRBD1, 5 bases. The ends were cut back, 5 bases at V and 2 bases at J, with 9 bases in the middle. The CDR3 has 13 residues. Germline V lookup: CDR1 MDHEN, CDR2 SYDVKM. Written as DNA, the CDR3 is TGTGCCAGCAGTGGGGGACTTAACACTGAAGCTTTCTTT. The encoded protein is CASSGGLNTEAFF. Using reference TRBV28 and TRBJ1-1 for the parts outside the CDR3, the full variable domain is DVKVTQSSRYLVKRTGEKVFLECVQDMDHENMFWYRQDPGLGLRLIYFSYDVKMKEKGDIPEGYSVSREKKERFSLILESASTNQTSMYLCASSGGLNTEAFFGQGTRLTVV.

This clonotype was found a few times. The chain uses TRBV6-2 or TRBV6-3 and TRBJ2-7; no definite D call. CDR1 and CDR2 (germline): MNHEY, SVGEGT. This CDR3 is 15 amino acids long. V shed 0 bases and J shed 1 base, with 10 bases lying between them. The CDR3 DNA is TGTGCCAGCAGTTACTCCCGACCGAGTTCCTACGAGCAGTACTTC. It yields the protein CASSYSRPSSYEQYF.

As concerns this clonotype: At one of its ends the junction is not consistent with the germline gene, which may arise from a read error. As DNA, the CDR3 is TGTGCTTGGAGGTCTCCTTTTAACTATGGCTACACCTTC. Encoded protein: CAWRSPFNYGYTF. The chain is built from TRBV30 and TRBJ1-2; D remains ambiguous. Germline assignment: CDR1 GTSNPN and CDR2 SVGIG (reference sequence). The CDR3 loop spans 13 amino acids.

This clonotype was counted between two and nine times. Here the CDR3 reads CASSPIWDEQFF. CDR3 nucleotide sequence: TGTGCCAGCTCACCAATTTGGGATGAGCAGTTCTTC. The chain couples TRBV18 to TRBJ2-1; no reliable D call. The CDR3 runs to 12 residues. Between the trimmed V and J ends, which lost 2 bases and 8 bases, there was a span of 7 bases. Germline CDR1 and CDR2: KGHSH and LQKENI.

The rearrangement joins TRBV29-1 to TRBJ2-3, with D possibly being TRBD2 (6 bases). Trimming pared 7 bases from V and 1 base from J, leaving 9 bases between. The V gene's germline CDR1 is SQVTM and CDR2 ANQGSEA. There are 12 residues in the CDR3. CDR3 loop: CSAGEGTDTQYF. Here the CDR3 DNA reads TGCAGCGCGGGGGAGGGCACAGATACGCAGTATTTT.

This sequence joins TRBV5-1 and TRBJ2-1; TRBD1 matches at 7 bases. V shed 4 bases and J 2 bases; nucleotides not matched to a gene: 3. The CDR3 runs 14 residues. Per the germline V gene, CDR1 is SGHRS and CDR2 is YFSETQ. Here the CDR3 reads CASSPGTAYNEQFF. As DNA, the CDR3 is TGCGCCAGCAGCCCCGGGACAGCCTACAATGAGCAGTTCTTC. Full variable domain (missing parts from reference TRBV5-1 and TRBJ2-1): KAGVTQTPRYLIKTRGQQVTLSCSPISGHRSVSWYQQTPGQGLQFLFEYFSETQRNKGNFPGRFSGRQFSNSRSEMNVSTLELGDSALYLCASSPGTAYNEQFFGPGTRLTVL.

Notes on this clonotype: A read error is possible here, since a much larger clone lies one base away. The chain links TRBV5-6 to TRBJ2-7; no clear D. The CDR3 has 13 amino acids. Germline V gene sequence: CDR1 SGHDT, CDR2 YYEEEE. CDR3 residues: CVSSLAAVYEQYF. Written as DNA, the CDR3 is TGTGTCAGCAGCTTGGCTGCTGTCTACGAGCAGTACTTC.

V and J are TRBV5-1 and TRBJ1-3; 9 nucleotides match TRBD1. The CDR3 totals 17 residues. With V trimmed by 7 bases and J by 1 base, 12 bases remained unmatched. Per germline, CDR1 SGHRS and CDR2 YFSETQ. The CDR3 DNA reads as TGCGCCAGCCAGGCTCGGGACAGGGAGAGATCTGGAAACACCATATATTTT. Translated, it gives CASQARDRERSGNTIYF.

This clonotype has ten or more counts. The chain joins TRBV12-3 or TRBV12-4 to TRBJ1-4; 7 bases align to TRBD1. The CDR3 contains 14 residues. V was pared by 3 bases and J by 8 bases, with 6 bases of the junction left unmatched. The CDR3 bases are TGTGCCAGCAGTTTGTCCCAGGGGGGGGAAAAACTGTTTTTT. Amino acid sequence: CASSLSQGGEKLFF.

This rearrangement joins TRBV9 to TRBJ2-1; D is possibly TRBD1 or TRBD2 (5 bases each). Germline lookup yields CDR1 SGDLS and CDR2 YYNGEE. V was clipped by 3 bases and J by 6 bases, with 19 bases between them. The CDR3 is 16 residues long. CDR3 loop: CASSGGATGPSNEQFF. The CDR3 coding sequence is TGTGCCAGCAGCGGAGGGGCTACGGGCCCCTCCAATGAGCAGTTCTTC. The full variable domain, in which reference TRBV9 and TRBJ2-1 provide the parts outside the CDR3, is DSGVTQTPKHLITATGQRVTLRCSPRSGDLSVYWYQQSLDQGLQFLIQYYNGEERAKGNILERFSAQQFPDLHSELNLSSLELGDSALYFCASSGGATGPSNEQFFGPGTRLTVL.

This clonotype was picked up many times. The V and J genes are TRBV18 and TRBJ1-2; no reliable D call. The ends were cut back, 4 bases at V and 10 bases at J, with 13 bases in the middle. CDR1 is KGHSH and CDR2 is LQKENI in the germline V gene. The CDR3 extends over 12 amino acids. The CDR3 here is CASSLGSVNYTF. The CDR3, as DNA: TGTGCCAGCTCACTCGGATCTGTAAACTACACCTTC.

The chain joins TRBV12-3 or TRBV12-4 to TRBJ1-1, with TRBD1 matching 7 bases. This CDR3 is 12 amino acids long. Trimming took 6 bases from V and 4 from J; bases not matched to a gene: 2. The CDR3 loop is CASRGQLTEAFF. The CDR3 DNA follows: TGTGCCAGCAGGGGACAGCTCACTGAAGCTTTCTTT.

This clonotype was counted a few times. The chain links TRBV30 to TRBJ1-2; D gene uncertain. V was pared by 0 bases and J by 0 bases, with 5 bases between. CDR1 and CDR2 (germline): GTSNPN, SVGIG (reference sequence). The CDR3 is made up of 13 amino acids. CDR3 bases: TGTGCCTGGAGTGTAAACTCTAACTATGGCTACACCTTC. The encoded protein is CAWSVNSNYGYTF.

The chain has TRBV7-2 and TRBJ1-4; 7 bases match TRBD1. This CDR3 spans 15 amino acids. The germline V gene has CDR1 SGHTA and CDR2 FQGNSA. V was clipped by 5 bases and J by 7 bases; unmatched bases: 10. DNA for the CDR3: TGTGCCAGCAGCCGAACAGGGGATCTTGGTGAAAAACTGTTTTTT. Its translation is CASSRTGDLGEKLFF.

This clonotype showed up many times. The chain uses TRBV29-1 and TRBJ2-1; D remains ambiguous. The V gene lost 8 bases and the J gene lost 6 bases, with 11 bases spanning the gap. Germline loops: CDR1 SQVTM, CDR2 ANQGSEA. The CDR3 is 11 residues long. CDR3 loop: CSSERFNEQFF. The CDR3 coding sequence is TGCAGCTCTGAGCGATTCAATGAGCAGTTCTTC.

The sample holds many counts of this clonotype. The chain employs TRBV5-6 and TRBJ1-2, with D uncertain. This CDR3 comprises 15 residues. Trimming removed 0 bases from V and 2 bases from J, with 11 bases in between. Per the germline V gene, CDR1 is SGHDT and CDR2 is YYEEEE. For the CDR3, the DNA is TGTGCCAGCAGCTTGGCGGGCAGCGAGAACTATGGCTACACCTTC. This codes for CASSLAGSENYGYTF.

The V and J genes are TRBV28 and TRBJ1-1; D is perhaps TRBD1 (5 bases). Germline CDR1 is MDHEN and CDR2 is SYDVKM. This CDR3 comprises 12 residues. V lost 8 bases to trimming and J lost 11 bases, with 18 bases between them. The CDR3: CASGIGQGDAFF. DNA of the CDR3: TGTGCCAGCGGAATAGGACAAGGAGACGCTTTCTTT.

This clonotype occurred a few times. The chain couples TRBV5-4 to TRBJ1-1; 9 positions match TRBD1. V was pared by 6 bases and J by 4 bases, with 10 bases of the junction left unmatched. The CDR3 contains 15 residues. The V gene's germline CDR1 is SGHNT and CDR2 YYREEE (reference sequence). The CDR3 sequence is CASNGQGRGSTEAFF. DNA of the CDR3: TGTGCCAGCAACGGACAGGGGAGAGGGAGCACTGAAGCTTTCTTT. Full variable domain (rest looked up from reference TRBV5-4 and TRBJ1-1): ETGVTQSPTHLIKTRGQQVTLRCSSQSGHNTVSWYQQALGQGPQFIFQYYREEENGRGNFPPRFSGLQFPNYSSELNVNALELDDSALYLCASNGQGRGSTEAFFGQGTRLTVV.

This clonotype has a count of ten or more. The chain joins TRBV4-2 to TRBJ2-3; a possible D gene is TRBD2 (6 bases). CDR1 is LGHNA, CDR2 YNFKEQ, per germline. This CDR3 region has 19 residues. Trimming removed 0 bases from V and 0 bases from J, with 19 bases in between. DNA of the CDR3: TGTGCCAGCAGCCAAGATGGCAAGGATGGCCGGGGGAGCACAGATACGCAGTATTTT. It codes for CASSQDGKDGRGSTDTQYF.

The rearrangement links TRBV7-9 to TRBJ2-7; D unresolved. Germline V CDR1 and CDR2: SEHNR, FQNEAQ (reference sequence). This CDR3 contains 14 residues. V was cut by 3 bases and J by 5 bases, with 14 bases left in between. CDR3 DNA sequence: TGTGCCAGCAGCTTCGTCAGTTCTGAGCACGAGCAGTACTTC. Its translation: CASSFVSSEHEQYF. Using reference TRBV7-9 and TRBJ2-7 for the parts outside the CDR3, the full variable domain is DTGVSQNPRHKITKRGQNVTFRCDPISEHNRLYWYRQTLGQGPEFLTYFQNEAQLEKSRLLSDRFSAERPKGSFSTLEIQRTEQGDSAMYLCASSFVSSEHEQYFGPGTRLTVT.

This clonotype was observed at least ten times. V usage is TRBV7-2 and J usage is TRBJ2-1; 8 bases map to TRBD2. Losses at the gene ends were 1 base for V and 6 bases for J; bases not matched to a gene: 8. Germline V gene sequence: CDR1 SGHTA, CDR2 FQGNSA. The CDR3 is 16 residues long. Here the CDR3 reads CASSLGGTRISNEQFF. In DNA, the CDR3 is TGTGCCAGCAGCTTAGGTGGGACTAGAATTTCCAATGAGCAGTTCTTC.

J is TRBJ2-7 and V is TRBV19; TRBD1 is a possible D gene (6 bases). Germline V lookup: CDR1 LNHDA, CDR2 SQIVND (reference sequence). The CDR3 length is 15 residues. Trimming took off 0 bases at V and 7 bases at J, with 16 bases between the two ends. CDR3 DNA sequence: TGTGCCAGTAGTATAGATTTTCGGGACACCTTTGAGCAGTACTTC. Translating it yields CASSIDFRDTFEQYF.

This clonotype occurred many times. The chain carries TRBV6-1 and TRBJ2-5; weak D call: TRBD1 (5 bases). The CDR3 spans 15 residues. Trimming took off 1 base at V and 5 bases at J, with 14 bases between the two ends. Germline V gives CDR1 MNHNS, CDR2 SASEGT. The CDR3 coding sequence is TGTGCCAGCAGTGAAGATGGCAGGGTATTCGAGACCCAGTACTTC. Translation gives CASSEDGRVFETQYF.

J is TRBJ1-6 and V is TRBV20-1, with 7 nucleotides matching TRBD1. This CDR3 contains 14 residues. The J segment lost 7 bases and the V segment lost 3 bases, leaving 6 bases of the junction unmatched. Germline CDR1 and CDR2: DFQATT and SNEGSKA (reference sequence). The CDR3 coding sequence is TGCAGTGCTAGCAGTGACAGGGTGAATTCACCCCTCCACTTT. Its protein product is CSASSDRVNSPLHF.